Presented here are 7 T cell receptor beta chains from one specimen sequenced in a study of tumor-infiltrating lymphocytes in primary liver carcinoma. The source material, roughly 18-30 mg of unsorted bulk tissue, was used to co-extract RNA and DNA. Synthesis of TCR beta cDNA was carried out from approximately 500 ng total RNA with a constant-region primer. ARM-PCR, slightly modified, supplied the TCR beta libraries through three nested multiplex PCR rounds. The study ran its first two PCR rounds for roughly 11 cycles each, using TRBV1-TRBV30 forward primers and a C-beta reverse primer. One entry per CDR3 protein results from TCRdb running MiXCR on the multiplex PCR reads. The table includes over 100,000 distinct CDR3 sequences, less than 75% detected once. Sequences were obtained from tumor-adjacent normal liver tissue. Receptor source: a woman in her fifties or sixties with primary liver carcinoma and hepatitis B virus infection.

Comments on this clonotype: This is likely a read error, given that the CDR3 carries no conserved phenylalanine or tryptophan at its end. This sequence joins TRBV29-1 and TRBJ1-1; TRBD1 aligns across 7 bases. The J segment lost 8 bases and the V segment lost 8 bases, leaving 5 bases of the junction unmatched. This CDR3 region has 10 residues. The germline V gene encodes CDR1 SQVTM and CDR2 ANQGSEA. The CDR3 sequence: CSRGQEEAFY. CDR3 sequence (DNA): TGCAGCAGAGGACAGGAGGAAGCTTTCTAT.

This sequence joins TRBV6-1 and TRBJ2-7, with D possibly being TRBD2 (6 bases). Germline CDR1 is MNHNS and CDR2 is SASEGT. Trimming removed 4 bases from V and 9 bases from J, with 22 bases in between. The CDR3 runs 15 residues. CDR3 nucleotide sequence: TGTGCCAGCAGTGTTACTAGCAGGAGGGGTACGGGGCAGTACTTC. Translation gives CASSVTSRRGTGQYF.

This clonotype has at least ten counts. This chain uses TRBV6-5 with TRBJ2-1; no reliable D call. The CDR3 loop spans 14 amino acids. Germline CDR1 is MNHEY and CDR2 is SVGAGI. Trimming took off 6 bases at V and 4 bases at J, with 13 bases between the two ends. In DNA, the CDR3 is TGTGCCAGCAGCCTCACGCGGATATACAATGAGCAGTTCTTC. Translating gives CASSLTRIYNEQFF.

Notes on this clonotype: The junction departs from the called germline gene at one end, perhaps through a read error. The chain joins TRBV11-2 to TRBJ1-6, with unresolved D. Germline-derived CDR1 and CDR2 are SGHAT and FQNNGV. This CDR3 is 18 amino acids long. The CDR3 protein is CAGSYVEWSRRDYSPLHF. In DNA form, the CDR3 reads TGTGCCGGCAGCTATGTTGAATGGAGCAGAAGAGATTATTCACCCCTCCACTTT.

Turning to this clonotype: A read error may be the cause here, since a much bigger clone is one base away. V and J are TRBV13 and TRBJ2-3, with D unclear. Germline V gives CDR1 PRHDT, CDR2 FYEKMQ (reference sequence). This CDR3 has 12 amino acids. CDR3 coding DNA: TGTGCCGGCAGCTCCATACGAGATACGCAGTATTTT. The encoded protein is CAGSSIRDTQYF.

The CDR3 nucleotides read TGCAGCACTGAAGGGACAGGGGACGAGCAGTACTTC. Its protein is CSTEGTGDEQYF. The gene calls are TRBV29-1 and TRBJ2-7, with 10 bases that match TRBD1. The V gene end was trimmed by 8 bases and the J gene end by 5 bases; junction bases not matched to a gene: 6. Germline V lookup: CDR1 SQVTM, CDR2 ANQGSEA. CDR3 length: 12 residues.

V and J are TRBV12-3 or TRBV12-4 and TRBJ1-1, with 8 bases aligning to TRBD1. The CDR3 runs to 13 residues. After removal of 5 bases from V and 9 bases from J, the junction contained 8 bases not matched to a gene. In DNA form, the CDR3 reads TGTGCCAGCAGTCCTCGGACAGGGACTCAAGCTTTCTTT. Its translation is CASSPRTGTQAFF.